What follows are 5 T cell receptor beta chains derived from one specimen sequenced in a study of tumor-infiltrating lymphocytes in glioblastoma multiforme. Multiple V-beta primers and a C-beta primer amplified TCRB from RNA. TCRdb reanalysed the multiplex PCR reads using MiXCR and keeps one entry per CDR3 protein. The sample holds roughly 13,000 distinct CDR3 sequences; around 60% are singletons and the top ten take over 25%. Sequencing input: brain tumor tissue. Receptors were obtained from a male donor with glioblastoma.

As regards this clonotype: Likely a read error: the CDR3 ends without its conserved phenylalanine or tryptophan. The rearrangement links TRBV20-1 to TRBJ1-1, with 7 bases aligning to TRBD1. Looked up from germline, CDR1 is DFQATT and CDR2 is SNEGSKA (reference sequence). The CDR3 runs to 14 residues. The CDR3: CSARWGQGVTEAFL. CDR3 coding DNA: TGCAGTGCTAGATGGGGGCAGGGGGTCACTGAGGCTTTCCTT.

This clonotype is labeled as medium-sized. This chain uses TRBV12-3 or TRBV12-4 with TRBJ1-5; weak D call: TRBD1 (5 bases). With 6 bases removed from V and 7 bases from J, the gap between germline ends came to 10 bases. The CDR3 totals 12 residues. CDR3 region: CASSMTEQPQHF. The CDR3 DNA is TGTGCCAGCAGCATGACAGAGCAGCCCCAGCATTTT.

The genes are TRBV28 and TRBJ2-2, with TRBD1 matching 9 bases. V shed 6 bases, J shed 7 bases, and the junction held 9 bases outside the gene matches. Per germline, CDR1 MDHEN and CDR2 SYDVKM. This CDR3 is built from 15 residues. CDR3 coding DNA: TGTGCCAGCAGCCCAGGGACAGGGATTAACGGGGAGCTGTTTTTT. It translates to CASSPGTGINGELFF.

Only a few counts were recorded for this clonotype. An end of the junction differs from the germline gene, which may be a read error. The chain carries TRBV3-1 and TRBJ1-3; D remains unclear. CDR3 length: 13 amino acids. The germline gives CDR1 LGHDT, CDR2 YNNKEL (reference sequence). CDR3: CASAQGSGSTIYF. CDR3 in DNA: TGTGCCAGCGCGCAAGGCTCTGGAAGCACCATATATTTT.

This clonotype has more than one count but fewer than ten. The V call is TRBV29-1, the J call TRBJ2-7; the match to TRBD2 covers 7 bases. Germline CDR1 and CDR2: SQVTM and ANQGSEA. The CDR3 loop spans 14 amino acids. Trimming cost V 6 bases and J 6 bases; bases outside gene matches: 14. The CDR3 reads CSVNEASGFCEQYF. CDR3 sequence (DNA): TGCAGCGTGAATGAGGCTAGCGGATTCTGCGAGCAGTACTTC.